This TCR beta chain was captured by sequencing in a study of beta chain features in type 1 diabetes. Study-level findings and limits: A moderate, significant TCRB CDR3 shortening appeared in type 1 diabetes across four CD4+ subsets.

Expressed TCRB transcripts were sequenced because the entire RNA isolate underwent reverse transcription. Clones were sequenced by immunoSEQ multiplex PCR, and TCRdb holds only the in-frame ones, with some missing. The sample yields roughly 24,000 clones, 69% seen once. This clone occurred a few times. Antigen specificity is unknown. Every participating donor gave one draw, a heparinised blood sample averaging about 110 mL. Based on CD45RO/CCR7/CD25/CD127/CD95/CD27, CD4+ regulatory, stem cell-like memory, naive and central memory cells were sorted. The CDR3 runs 16 residues. Trimming removed 1 base at V and 2 bases at J, with 9 bases between. Germline lookup yields CDR1 SGHAT and CDR2 FQNNGV.

This receptor was obtained from a man aged 18 to 29 with type 1 diabetes. The rearrangement uses TRBV11-2 and TRBJ1-6; no definite D call. Sequenced material: Tregs from blood. CDR3: CASSLAATAYNSPLHF. The DNA of the CDR3 is TGTGCCAGCAGCTTAGCAGCCACAGCCTATAATTCACCCCTCCACTTT. The full variable domain, its missing parts supplied by reference TRBV11-2 and TRBJ1-6, is EAGVAQSPRYKIIEKRQSVAFWCNPISGHATLYWYQQILGQGPKLLIQFQNNGVVDDSQLPKDRFSAERLKGVDSTLKIQPAKLEDSAVYLCASSLAATAYNSPLHFGNGTRLTVT.